This passage covers 31 T cell receptor beta chains from one sample sequenced in a study of cytomegalovirus exposure and HLA in healthy donors. A multiplex PCR was run with 60 Vbeta primers and 13 Jbeta primers. Assay: immunoSEQ multiplex PCR; the TCRdb copy retains only in-frame clones and omits some. This sample has roughly 150,000 clones; more than 60% occur once, and the top ten carry 5.5% to 7.5%. Sequenced: PBMCs. The source is a woman in her forties in good health and CMV-seropositive.

The V and J genes are TRBV18 and TRBJ2-1; 8 bases align to TRBD1. The CDR3 length is 15 residues. CDR1 KGHSH and CDR2 LQKENI come from the germline V gene. Trimming took 3 bases from V and 8 from J; bases not matched to a gene: 9. CDR3 in DNA: TGTGCCAGCTCACCCGAGACAGGGGTTAGGTATGAGCAGTTCTTC. Its translation: CASSPETGVRYEQFF.

This chain joins TRBV6-1 and TRBJ1-6, with TRBD1 matching over 9 bases. Germline lookup yields CDR1 MNHNS and CDR2 SASEGT. This CDR3 is 17 amino acids long. The ends lost 0 bases at V and 15 bases at J; junction bases unmatched: 15. CDR3: CASSEAIRGTGNLHLHF. Here the CDR3 DNA reads TGTGCCAGCAGTGAAGCAATCAGAGGGACAGGGAACCTTCACCTCCACTTT.

The chain links TRBV5-8 to TRBJ1-1; D uncertain. The V and J ends lost 0 bases and 3 bases respectively, with 9 bases between them. The CDR3 covers 14 residues. Germline CDR1 reads SGHTS; CDR2 reads YDEGEE. The CDR3 reads CASSLEPRDTEAFF. The CDR3 nucleotides are TGTGCCAGCAGCTTGGAACCGAGGGACACTGAAGCTTTCTTT.

V and J are TRBV27 and TRBJ2-1; 10 bases are a match to TRBD1. This CDR3 has 14 residues. Germline V gives CDR1 MNHEY, CDR2 SMNVEV (reference sequence). Unmatched junction bases numbered 8, after V lost 6 bases and J lost 9 bases. The CDR3 spells CASRQTGGGFEQFF. CDR3 in DNA: TGTGCCAGCAGGCAGACAGGGGGCGGGTTTGAGCAGTTCTTC.

J is TRBJ2-5 and V is TRBV7-2; 7 bases match TRBD2. Gene TRBJ2-7 matches the end of the DNA better, so the J call may be wrong. Germline loops: CDR1 SGHTA, CDR2 FQGNSA. The CDR3 contains 16 residues. The CDR3 protein is CASSLGAAGDYYEQYF. In nucleotides, the CDR3 is TGTGCCAGCAGCTTAGGGGCCGCGGGGGACTACTACGAGCAGTACTTC.

The rearrangement joins TRBV7-9 to TRBJ2-3; perhaps TRBD1 as D (6 bases). The CDR3 is 14 residues long. Trimming cost V 1 base and J 4 bases, with 9 bases left between them. The V gene's germline CDR1 is SEHNR and CDR2 FQNEAQ (reference sequence). The CDR3 DNA sequence: TGTGCCAGCAGCTTAGAGACAGGCCCAGATACGCAGTATTTT. Amino acid sequence: CASSLETGPDTQYF.

The gene calls are TRBV5-4 and TRBJ2-3; D remains ambiguous. CDR1 is SGHNT and CDR2 is YYREEE in the germline V gene (reference sequence). The CDR3 is 11 residues long. With 3 bases removed from V and 4 bases from J, the gap between germline ends came to 3 bases. This CDR3 is CASSSSDTQYF. CDR3 DNA: TGTGCCAGCAGCTCGTCAGATACGCAGTATTTT.

The CDR3 region is CASRDYSATNEKLFF. As DNA, the CDR3 is TGTGCCAGCAGGGACTACAGTGCAACTAATGAAAAACTGTTTTTT. The chain couples TRBV2 to TRBJ1-4; D is uncertain. Germline CDR1 is SNHLY and CDR2 is FYNNEI. Deletions cut 6 bases from V and 0 bases from J, with 11 bases between. The CDR3 runs to 15 residues.

To note about this clone: Other DNA sequences in the same sample also yield this CDR3. V is TRBV10-2 and J is TRBJ2-7, with TRBD1 matching over 7 bases. V gave up 6 bases and J gave up 1 base; unmatched junction bases: 9. This CDR3 has 15 amino acids. Germline CDR1 and CDR2: WSHSY and SAAADI. This chain's CDR3 is CASSSDRQRSYEQYF. The CDR3 nucleotides are TGCGCCAGCAGCTCGGACAGGCAGAGGTCCTACGAGCAGTACTTC.

The chain couples TRBV6-5 to TRBJ1-3, with D tentatively TRBD1 (6 bases). This CDR3 has 14 residues. V lost 7 bases to trimming and J lost 2 bases, with 12 bases between them. Germline V gene sequence: CDR1 MNHEY, CDR2 SVGAGI. The CDR3 reads CASKIDRTGNTIYF. CDR3 bases: TGTGCCAGCAAGATCGACAGGACTGGAAACACCATATATTTT.

The chain is built from TRBV7-9 and TRBJ1-1; D not resolved. CDR3 length equals 14 residues. Trimming shortened V by 4 bases and J by 6 bases, and 15 bases separated the two germline ends. Germline values: CDR1 SEHNR, CDR2 FQNEAQ (reference sequence). The CDR3 reads CASSSRRVSAEAFF. The CDR3, as DNA: TGTGCCAGCAGCTCAAGGCGGGTTAGCGCTGAAGCTTTCTTT. Full variable domain (rest looked up from reference TRBV7-9 and TRBJ1-1): DTGVSQNPRHKITKRGQNVTFRCDPISEHNRLYWYRQTLGQGPEFLTYFQNEAQLEKSRLLSDRFSAERPKGSFSTLEIQRTEQGDSAMYLCASSSRRVSAEAFFGQGTRLTVV.

The DNA of the CDR3 is TGCGCCAGCAGCTTGCCAGGGGCGGATTCACCCCTCCACTTT. Translation gives CASSLPGADSPLHF. The chain combines TRBV5-1 with TRBJ1-6; D possibly corresponds to TRBD1 (6 bases). The ends were cut back, 1 base at V and 8 bases at J, with 10 bases in the middle. CDR3 length equals 14 residues. Germline CDR1 SGHRS, CDR2 YFSETQ.

The chain recombines TRBV9 with TRBJ2-5; D might be TRBD1 (6 bases). This CDR3 is 18 amino acids long. Germline V gene sequence: CDR1 SGDLS, CDR2 YYNGEE. V lost 0 bases and J lost 7, with 25 bases in between. The CDR3 here is CASSVGTDFLGTRVTQYF. CDR3 sequence (DNA): TGTGCCAGCAGCGTAGGGACAGATTTCCTCGGGACGCGGGTGACCCAGTACTTC.

This clone was observed a few times. The chain links TRBV7-9 to TRBJ1-1; 7 nucleotides line up with TRBD1. Germline-derived CDR1 and CDR2 are SEHNR and FQNEAQ (reference sequence). The CDR3 has 12 residues. V was clipped by 5 bases and J by 10 bases; unmatched bases: 7. The CDR3 protein is CASSPGRQGAFF. CDR3 DNA sequence: TGTGCCAGCAGCCCCGGCCGACAGGGAGCTTTCTTT.

This clone was counted only a few times. This rearrangement joins TRBV5-5 to TRBJ1-1, with D possibly matching TRBD1 (5 bases). Germline-derived CDR1 and CDR2 are SGHKS and YYEKEE (reference sequence). The CDR3 is 13 amino acids. V was shortened by 4 bases and J by 1 base, with 8 bases between the two germline ends. The CDR3 DNA reads TGTGCCAGCAGCCCCGGACAGAACACTGAAGCTTTCTTT. Its protein product is CASSPGQNTEAFF.

Worth noting for this clone: The DNA is left out, because the CDR3 cannot be placed on it with certainty; the CDR3 is given as TCRdb lists it. V usage is TRBV12-2 and J usage is TRBJ2-1; TRBD2, the D gene given by the table, was not confirmed from the DNA. TRBV12-2 is a recognized pseudogene. The CDR3 comprises 18 residues, both ends counted. CDR3 protein: CASRFGPGSPGSYNEQFF.

The rearrangement joins TRBV4-1 to TRBJ2-5, with a possible D match to TRBD1 (6 bases). The better agreement between TRBJ2-7 and the DNA end casts doubt on the J call. The CDR3 loop spans 15 amino acids. The germline CDR1 and CDR2 sequences are MGHRA and YSYEKL. Here the CDR3 DNA reads TGCGCCAGCAGCCAAGATCGGGACACAGCCTACGAGCAGTACTTC. This encodes CASSQDRDTAYEQYF.

The chain is built from TRBV5-4 and TRBJ1-3; unclear D gene. Per the germline V gene, CDR1 is SGHNT and CDR2 is YYREEE (reference sequence). The length of the CDR3 is 16 residues. With 2 bases removed from V and 0 bases from J, the gap between germline ends came to 12 bases. CDR3 nucleotide sequence: TGTGCCAGCAGCTTTGATCCAGTCGTCTCTGGAAACACCATATATTTT. The encoded protein is CASSFDPVVSGNTIYF.

CDR3 in DNA: TGTGCCAGCAGCTTAGATGCAGGGGGAAATCAGCCCCAGCATTTT. Its protein product is CASSLDAGGNQPQHF. The V gene is TRBV7-2, the J gene TRBJ1-5; the match to TRBD1 covers 7 bases. Germline V CDR1 and CDR2: SGHTA, FQGNSA. There are 15 residues in the CDR3. The J segment lost 4 bases and the V segment lost 1 base, leaving 4 bases of the junction unmatched.

The rearrangement links TRBV19 to TRBJ2-1; 9 nucleotides line up with TRBD2. The junction had 11 bases not matched to a gene; V was cut back by 3 bases and J by 8 bases. The CDR3 length is 16 residues. CDR1 LNHDA and CDR2 SQIVND come from the germline V gene (reference sequence). DNA of the CDR3: TGTGCCAGTAGTATCCTTGCGTCTAGCGGGGAATATGAGCAGTTCTTC. Encoded protein: CASSILASSGEYEQFF.

The V call is TRBV28, the J call TRBJ2-3; 9 bases agree with TRBD1. Unmatched junction bases numbered 10, after V lost 6 bases and J lost 3 bases. Germline-derived CDR1 and CDR2 are MDHEN and SYDVKM. This CDR3 has 16 residues. CDR3 coding DNA: TGTGCCAGCAGCTTGCCCTTGACAGGGGGGACAGATACGCAGTATTTT. Its translation: CASSLPLTGGTDTQYF.

This clone was seen only a few times. A read error may account for a junction end that differs from germline. V is TRBV6-6 and J is TRBJ2-3, with TRBD2 identical over 9 bases. Germline-derived CDR1 and CDR2 are MNHNY and SVGAGI (reference sequence). This CDR3 region has 16 residues. The CDR3 region has the DNA TGTGCCAGCAGTTACCCGATTAGCGGGGGCACAAATACGCAGTATTTT. Encoded protein: CASSYPISGGTNTQYF.

This chain links TRBV5-6 with TRBJ1-1; 8 nucleotides align to TRBD1. The CDR3 runs to 15 residues. CDR1 SGHDT and CDR2 YYEEEE come from the germline V gene. V lost 4 bases to trimming and J lost 0 bases; unmatched junction nucleotides: 5. DNA of the CDR3: TGTGCCAGCAGCAGTACGGACAGGGTGAACACTGAAGCTTTCTTT. It codes for CASSSTDRVNTEAFF.

The chain joins TRBV10-3 to TRBJ1-1; perhaps TRBD1 as D (5 bases). The germline CDR1 and CDR2 sequences are ENHRY and SYGVKD. Trimming took 5 bases from V and 10 from J, leaving 20 bases between them. The CDR3 spans 14 residues. The CDR3 coding sequence is TGTGCCATCAGTACCTCAGTTGGGGGGACCGTAGCTTTCTTT. Translated: CAISTSVGGTVAFF.

V and J are TRBV6-6 and TRBJ2-1, with D possibly TRBD1 on 6 matching bases. CDR1 and CDR2 from the germline V gene are MNHNY and SVGAGI (reference sequence). The CDR3 is 15 residues long. Deletions cut 5 bases from V and 2 bases from J, with 13 bases between. The CDR3 DNA sequence: TGTGCCAGCAGTGCAACAGGGATGCCCTACAATGAGCAGTTCTTC. Translating it yields CASSATGMPYNEQFF.

The gene calls are TRBV7-8 and TRBJ1-2; D may be TRBD1 (5 bases). Trimming took 5 bases from V and 0 from J, leaving 13 bases between them. Germline V lookup: CDR1 SGHVS, CDR2 FQNEAQ. This CDR3 spans 15 amino acids. Here the CDR3 DNA reads TGTGCCAGCAGCCCCGTGACAGCTTCTAACTATGGCTACACCTTC. Its translation is CASSPVTASNYGYTF.

The chain is built from TRBV13 and TRBJ2-5, with a tentative D call TRBD2 (7 bases). Matching the DNA end better, TRBJ2-7 makes the J call doubtful. This CDR3 region has 17 residues. CDR1 and CDR2 (germline): PRHDT, FYEKMQ (reference sequence). CDR3 loop: CASSLGPGGLISYEQYF. CDR3 sequence (DNA): TGTGCCAGCAGCTTAGGGCCCGGGGGGCTAATCTCCTACGAGCAGTACTTC.

V usage is TRBV6-1 and J usage is TRBJ1-1, with 7 bases that match TRBD1. There are 13 residues in the CDR3. Germline V lookup: CDR1 MNHNS, CDR2 SASEGT. V lost 6 bases and J lost 1; bases outside the gene matches: 2. In nucleotides, the CDR3 is TGTGCCAGCAGACGGACAGGGAACACTGAAGCTTTCTTT. Its protein product is CASRRTGNTEAFF.

V usage is TRBV7-2 and J usage is TRBJ2-2; D is undetermined. Trimming stripped 3 bases from V and 3 bases from J, with 8 bases between. The germline V gene has CDR1 SGHTA and CDR2 FQGNSA. The CDR3 runs 14 residues. The CDR3 loop is CASSFGLYTGELFF. CDR3 in DNA: TGTGCCAGCAGCTTCGGGTTATACACCGGGGAGCTGTTTTTT.

The genes are TRBV9 and TRBJ2-3; TRBD2 is a possible D gene (7 bases). Germline CDR1 reads SGDLS; CDR2 reads YYNGEE. Between the trimmed V and J ends, which lost 3 bases and 0 bases, there was a span of 14 bases. The CDR3 runs 16 residues. The CDR3 DNA reads as TGTGCCAGCAGCGCCGGTCCGGGGGGCAGCACAGATACGCAGTATTTT. Translated, it gives CASSAGPGGSTDTQYF.

The chain carries TRBV5-1 and TRBJ2-7, with TRBD1 matching over 7 bases. This CDR3 comprises 14 residues. Germline V CDR1 and CDR2: SGHRS, YFSETQ. With V trimmed by 4 bases and J by 2 bases, 6 bases remained unmatched. In nucleotides, the CDR3 is TGCGCCAGCAGCCAGGGGGACCAGACCTACGAGCAGTACTTC. Translation gives CASSQGDQTYEQYF.